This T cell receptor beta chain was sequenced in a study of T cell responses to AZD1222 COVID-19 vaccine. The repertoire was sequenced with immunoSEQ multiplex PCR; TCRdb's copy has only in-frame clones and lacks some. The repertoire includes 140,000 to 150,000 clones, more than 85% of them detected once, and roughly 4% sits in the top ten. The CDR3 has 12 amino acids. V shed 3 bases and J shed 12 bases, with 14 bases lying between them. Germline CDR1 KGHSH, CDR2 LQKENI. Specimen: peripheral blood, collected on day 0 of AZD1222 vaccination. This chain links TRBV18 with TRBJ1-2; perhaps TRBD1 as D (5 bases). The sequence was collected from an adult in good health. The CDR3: CASSPGTDRHTF. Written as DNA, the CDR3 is TGTGCCAGCTCACCCGGGACTGACCGCCACACCTTC.